What follows is one T cell receptor (beta chain) and its context. Its matching antigen is unknown. One entry per CDR3 protein, called by TCRdb with MiXCR from the PCR reads. Among a few hundred thousand distinct CDR3 sequences listed, around 23% were seen once. This sample was included in a study of molecular identifiers for immune sequencing clone quantification. Findings and caveats of the study: Reportedly, one cell's Jurkat TCR RNA was detected within 1,100,000 naive CD8 cells.

Germline assignment: CDR1 SQVTM and CDR2 ANQGSEA. V dropped 0 bases and J dropped 7; count of bases not matched to a gene: 10. The CDR3 is 16 amino acids. Sequencing was carried out using naive CD8+ T cells from blood, with Jurkat cell RNA spiked in. Sample subset: FACS-sorted CD8+CD4-CCR7+CD45RA+ naive T cells. The clonotype was recovered from a human donor in good health. Some libraries in this study had Jurkat cell RNA spiked in. V gene TRBV29-1 combines with J gene TRBJ2-1; the match to TRBD2 covers 9 bases. This CDR3 is CSVEDRWAGGRNEQFF. In DNA form, the CDR3 reads TGCAGCGTTGAAGATAGGTGGGCGGGGGGGAGGAATGAGCAGTTCTTC.